One sample yielded the 29 T cell receptor beta chains listed below, sequenced in a study of cytomegalovirus exposure and HLA in healthy donors. PCR employed 60 Vbeta and 13 Jbeta primers. Some clones are missing from TCRdb's copy, which holds only in-frame ones; the method was immunoSEQ multiplex PCR. This table holds around 100,000 clones, 74% found once. Sequenced: PBMCs. The receptors stem from a man in his forties or fifties in good health and CMV-seropositive.

The rearrangement links TRBV20-1 to TRBJ2-7; D possibly corresponds to TRBD2 (5 bases). Per germline, CDR1 DFQATT and CDR2 SNEGSKA (reference sequence). Trimming took off 0 bases at V and 6 bases at J, with 6 bases between the two ends. The CDR3 loop spans 11 amino acids. CDR3 sequence: CSARDRGEQYF. CDR3 nucleotides: TGCAGTGCTAGAGATCGGGGCGAGCAGTACTTC.

This clone appeared a few times. The chain links TRBV19 to TRBJ1-1; D perhaps matches TRBD1 (5 bases). The CDR3 loop spans 14 amino acids. V shed 2 bases and J shed 7 bases, with 14 bases lying between them. Germline V gene lookup returns CDR1 LNHDA and CDR2 SQIVND (reference sequence). CDR3 sequence reads: CASSISQGGYEAFF. Written as DNA, the CDR3 is TGTGCCAGTAGTATAAGCCAGGGAGGGTATGAAGCTTTCTTT.

The V and J genes are TRBV7-9 and TRBJ1-6; D remains ambiguous. Germline V gene lookup returns CDR1 SEHNR and CDR2 FQNEAQ (reference sequence). The CDR3 consists of 14 residues. Trimming stripped 5 bases from V and 7 bases from J, with 12 bases between. The CDR3: CASSRAGGNSPLHF. In DNA, the CDR3 is TGTGCCAGCAGCCGAGCCGGAGGCAATTCACCCCTCCACTTT. The whole variable domain, filled in from reference TRBV7-9 and TRBJ1-6, reads DTGVSQNPRHKITKRGQNVTFRCDPISEHNRLYWYRQTLGQGPEFLTYFQNEAQLEKSRLLSDRFSAERPKGSFSTLEIQRTEQGDSAMYLCASSRAGGNSPLHFGNGTRLTVT.

V gene TRBV6-6 combines with J gene TRBJ2-7; TRBD2 aligns across 12 bases. The germline V gene has CDR1 MNHNY and CDR2 SVGAGI (reference sequence). Unmatched junction bases numbered 6, after V lost 6 bases and J lost 3 bases. The length of the CDR3 is 15 residues. The CDR3 sequence is CASSPGLAGSYEQYF. The CDR3 region has the DNA TGTGCCAGCAGCCCCGGACTAGCGGGAAGCTACGAGCAGTACTTC.

The chain links TRBV5-1 to TRBJ1-2, with TRBD1 identical over 7 bases. Trimming took 4 bases from V and 3 from J; bases not matched to a gene: 6. The germline V gene has CDR1 SGHRS and CDR2 YFSETQ. The CDR3 length is 14 residues. CDR3 in amino acids: CASSPGTAYYGYTF. DNA of the CDR3: TGCGCCAGCAGCCCCGGGACAGCCTACTATGGCTACACCTTC. The variable domain in full, completed from reference TRBV5-1 and TRBJ1-2, reads KAGVTQTPRYLIKTRGQQVTLSCSPISGHRSVSWYQQTPGQGLQFLFEYFSETQRNKGNFPGRFSGRQFSNSRSEMNVSTLELGDSALYLCASSPGTAYYGYTFGSGTRLTVV.

This rearrangement joins TRBV5-8 to TRBJ2-3; 9 positions match TRBD1. Germline lookup yields CDR1 SGHTS and CDR2 YDEGEE. This CDR3 spans 16 amino acids. Trimming cost V 4 bases and J 0 bases; bases outside gene matches: 6. CDR3 nucleotides: TGTGCCAGCAGCCCCAGGACAGGGGCTAGCACAGATACGCAGTATTTT. This gives the protein CASSPRTGASTDTQYF.

The rearrangement joins TRBV28 to TRBJ1-2; no clear D gene. The V end lost 0 bases, the J end lost 4 bases, and 12 bases lay between the germline ends. Germline CDR1 MDHEN, CDR2 SYDVKM. This CDR3 has 15 amino acids. The CDR3 region is CASSLWRAESYGYTF. CDR3 nucleotides: TGTGCCAGCAGTTTATGGAGGGCCGAGTCCTATGGCTACACCTTC.

V gene TRBV10-2 combines with J gene TRBJ2-2; 8 bases map to TRBD2. This CDR3 is built from 15 residues. V was pared by 3 bases and J by 4 bases, with 4 bases of the junction left unmatched. Germline lookup yields CDR1 WSHSY and CDR2 SAAADI. The CDR3 nucleotides are TGCGCCAGCAGTGACTCTAGCGGGTTCACCGGGGAGCTGTTTTTT. Its protein product is CASSDSSGFTGELFF.

This sequence joins TRBV5-1 and TRBJ1-5; 8 bases are shared with TRBD1. This CDR3 region has 15 residues. The V segment lost 4 bases and the J segment 2 bases; nucleotides outside the gene matches: 5. CDR1 and CDR2 (germline): SGHRS, YFSETQ. This CDR3 reads CASSIGTGGNQPQHF. CDR3 DNA: TGCGCCAGCAGCATTGGGACAGGAGGCAATCAGCCCCAGCATTTT.

The J gene is TRBJ2-1, the V gene TRBV10-3, with D perhaps matching TRBD2 (5 bases). CDR3 length: 13 residues. V was pared by 1 base and J by 10 bases, with 11 bases between. The germline CDR1 and CDR2 sequences are ENHRY and SYGVKD. The CDR3 loop is CAISEFAGPEQFF. CDR3 DNA: TGTGCCATCAGTGAGTTCGCGGGCCCCGAGCAGTTCTTC.

Concerning this clone: Other DNA sequences in the sample encode the same CDR3. The rearrangement joins TRBV11-2 to TRBJ2-5; D gene unclear. CDR1 and CDR2 (germline): SGHAT, FQNNGV. Trimming left V 3 bases short and J 3 bases short, with 11 bases between. The CDR3 covers 14 residues. The CDR3 sequence: CASSFNRGKETQYF. In DNA, the CDR3 is TGTGCCAGCAGCTTTAATAGAGGAAAAGAGACCCAGTACTTC. Full variable domain (outside the CDR3, taken from reference TRBV11-2 and TRBJ2-5): EAGVAQSPRYKIIEKRQSVAFWCNPISGHATLYWYQQILGQGPKLLIQFQNNGVVDDSQLPKDRFSAERLKGVDSTLKIQPAKLEDSAVYLCASSFNRGKETQYFGPGTRLLVL.

The chain recombines TRBV29-1 with TRBJ2-7; D might be TRBD2 (5 bases). Trimming removed 7 bases at V and 0 bases at J, with 13 bases between. This CDR3 region has 13 residues. Germline CDR1 and CDR2: SQVTM and ANQGSEA. The CDR3 is CSADSATSYEQYF. The CDR3 nucleotides are TGCAGCGCGGACTCGGCGACCTCCTACGAGCAGTACTTC.

This sequence joins TRBV6-6 and TRBJ2-5; 7 bases map to TRBD2. Trimming removed 8 bases from V and 8 bases from J; junction bases left unmatched: 5. The CDR3 spans 11 residues. Germline CDR1 reads MNHNY; CDR2 reads SVGAGI (reference sequence). CDR3 sequence reads: CASATGGTQYF. The CDR3, as DNA: TGTGCCAGCGCAACGGGAGGTACCCAGTACTTC.

This clone was picked up a small number of times. V gene TRBV11-1 combines with J gene TRBJ2-5, with 11 bases aligning to TRBD1. This CDR3 comprises 15 residues. V was clipped by 4 bases and J by 5 bases; unmatched bases: 6. CDR1 is SGHAT, CDR2 FQDESV, per germline (reference sequence). In nucleotides, the CDR3 is TGTGCCAGCAGCTCTTGGGACAGGGGGGAGGAGACCCAGTACTTC. Amino acids: CASSSWDRGEETQYF. The complete variable domain, with remaining parts taken from reference TRBV11-1 and TRBJ2-5, reads EAEVAQSPRYKITEKSQAVAFWCDPISGHATLYWYRQILGQGPELLVQFQDESVVDDSQLPKDRFSAERLKGVDSTLKIQPAELGDSAMYLCASSSWDRGEETQYFGPGTRLLVL.

This rearrangement joins TRBV6-1 to TRBJ1-2, with 9 bases lining up with TRBD1. The CDR3 totals 15 residues. With V trimmed by 4 bases and J by 4 bases, 7 bases remained unmatched. Germline-derived CDR1 and CDR2 are MNHNS and SASEGT. CDR3 sequence (DNA): TGTGCCAGCAGTGTACAGGGGGCGAATGGCTATGGCTACACCTTC. It codes for CASSVQGANGYGYTF.

The gene calls are TRBV5-6 and TRBJ2-7; 10 bases agree with TRBD2. The CDR3 has 17 residues. Germline CDR1 and CDR2: SGHDT and YYEEEE. The V segment lost 0 bases and the J segment 0 bases; nucleotides outside the gene matches: 6. The CDR3 is CASSLDLGTSDSYEQYF. CDR3 DNA: TGTGCCAGCAGCTTGGATCTTGGGACTAGCGACTCCTACGAGCAGTACTTC.

V gene TRBV10-3 combines with J gene TRBJ2-2, with D perhaps matching TRBD1 (6 bases). Looked up from germline, CDR1 is ENHRY and CDR2 is SYGVKD. The V end was cut by 7 bases, the J end by 0 bases, with 24 bases between. The CDR3 runs to 19 residues. This chain's CDR3 is CAINKGRGFLQANTGELFF. CDR3 nucleotide sequence: TGTGCCATCAATAAAGGTAGGGGGTTCCTACAAGCGAACACCGGGGAGCTGTTTTTT.

CDR3 in amino acids: CASSLGMEGLSTEAFF. Here the CDR3 DNA reads TGTGCCAGCAGCTTAGGCATGGAGGGCCTTAGCACTGAAGCTTTCTTT. The V call is TRBV13, the J call TRBJ1-1, with D uncertain. This CDR3 has 16 residues. Looked up from germline, CDR1 is PRHDT and CDR2 is FYEKMQ (reference sequence). Trimming removed 0 bases at V and 4 bases at J, with 15 bases between. Looking up the rest from reference TRBV13 and TRBJ1-1 gives the full variable domain: AAGVIQSPRHLIKEKRETATLKCYPIPRHDTVYWYQQGPGQDPQFLISFYEKMQSDKGSIPDRFSAQQFSDYHSELNMSSLELGDSALYFCASSLGMEGLSTEAFFGQGTRLTVV.

The chain combines TRBV2 with TRBJ1-1; 8 bases agree with TRBD1. CDR3 length equals 13 residues. Germline V lookup: CDR1 SNHLY, CDR2 FYNNEI. Trimming cost V 8 bases and J 3 bases; bases outside gene matches: 5. In nucleotides, the CDR3 is TGTGCCAGCGCGACAGGGGTGGACACTGAAGCTTTCTTT. The encoded protein is CASATGVDTEAFF.

This clone counts as medium-sized. The chain recombines TRBV5-6 with TRBJ2-7; D perhaps matches TRBD2 (6 bases). The CDR3 totals 14 residues. Germline V CDR1 and CDR2: SGHDT, YYEEEE. Trimming stripped 0 bases from V and 6 bases from J, with 13 bases between. This chain's CDR3 is CASSLGWFGGEQYF. DNA for the CDR3: TGTGCCAGCAGCTTGGGTTGGTTCGGGGGCGAGCAGTACTTC.

The chain is built from TRBV2 and TRBJ2-5, with 8 bases that match TRBD1. TRBJ2-7 explains the end of the DNA better; the J call may be wrong. The CDR3 runs to 15 residues. Germline V gives CDR1 SNHLY, CDR2 FYNNEI. CDR3 sequence: CASSKRTGTLNEQYF. In DNA form, the CDR3 reads TGTGCCAGCAGTAAACGGACAGGGACCCTCAACGAGCAGTACTTC.

The rearrangement uses TRBV10-1 and TRBJ2-4; 11 bases are shared with TRBD1. Trimming cost V 2 bases and J 1 base; bases outside gene matches: 19. The CDR3 is 22 amino acids. Germline values: CDR1 WNHNN, CDR2 SYGVQD (reference sequence). As DNA, the CDR3 is TGCGCCAGCAGTGAGATAGGACAGGGGGCGCCAGGGGGGTTTTTTGCCAAAAACATTCAGTACTTC. It codes for CASSEIGQGAPGGFFAKNIQYF.

This chain joins TRBV20-1 and TRBJ1-1; unclear D gene. V was shortened by 4 bases and J by 3 bases, with 6 bases between the two germline ends. CDR1 is DFQATT, CDR2 SNEGSKA, per germline (reference sequence). This CDR3 contains 11 residues. This CDR3 is CSAKADTEAFF. The CDR3 nucleotides are TGCAGTGCTAAAGCGGACACTGAAGCTTTCTTT.

The CDR3 DNA is TGTGCCAGCAGCTTAAGCGGAGGGGCCACCTTC. This gives the protein CASSLSGGATF. The chain combines TRBV7-8 with TRBJ1-2; D is possibly TRBD1 (5 bases). The germline V gene has CDR1 SGHVS and CDR2 FQNEAQ. The CDR3 runs to 11 residues. V lost 2 bases to trimming and J lost 13 bases, with 11 bases between them.

V and J are TRBV30 and TRBJ1-3, with 7 bases matching TRBD1. CDR3 size: 14 residues. Germline-derived CDR1 and CDR2 are GTSNPN and SVGIG (reference sequence). With V trimmed by 4 bases and J by 1 base, 4 bases remained unmatched. The CDR3 DNA sequence: TGTGCCTGGACCAGGGGGTTTTCTGGAAACACCATATATTTT. It yields the protein CAWTRGFSGNTIYF.

The V and J genes are TRBV11-1 and TRBJ1-5, with D unresolved. In germline, CDR1 is SGHAT, CDR2 FQDESV (reference sequence). Trimming took 4 bases from V and 4 from J, leaving 8 bases between them. The CDR3 is 13 amino acids. The CDR3 here is CASSYSVNQPQHF. CDR3 in DNA: TGTGCCAGCAGCTATTCGGTTAATCAGCCCCAGCATTTT.

J is TRBJ2-7 and V is TRBV18; TRBD1 agrees at 8 bases. The CDR3 has 15 residues. Germline V lookup: CDR1 KGHSH, CDR2 LQKENI. Germline trimming cut 5 bases from V and 2 bases from J; bases unmatched to any gene: 8. The CDR3 region is CASSADRGAPYEQYF. The CDR3 DNA is TGTGCCAGCTCAGCCGACAGGGGAGCCCCCTACGAGCAGTACTTC. The full variable domain, in which reference TRBV18 and TRBJ2-7 provide the parts outside the CDR3, is NAGVMQNPRHLVRRRGQEARLRCSPMKGHSHVYWYRQLPEEGLKFMVYLQKENIIDESGMPKERFSAEFPKEGPSILRIQQVVRGDSAAYFCASSADRGAPYEQYFGPGTRLTVT.

The rearrangement uses TRBV6-6 and TRBJ1-2; 7 positions match TRBD1. V shed 3 bases and J 0 bases; nucleotides not matched to a gene: 1. Germline assignment: CDR1 MNHNY and CDR2 SVGAGI (reference sequence). The CDR3 extends over 14 amino acids. The CDR3 region is CASSYGTANYGYTF. Here the CDR3 DNA reads TGTGCCAGCAGTTATGGGACAGCTAACTATGGCTACACCTTC.

The chain is built from TRBV11-1 and TRBJ2-1, with D unresolved. Trimming stripped 3 bases from V and 0 bases from J, with 9 bases between. CDR3 size: 15 residues. CDR1 and CDR2 (germline): SGHAT, FQDESV (reference sequence). CDR3 sequence: CASSFFLSSYNEQFF. The CDR3 region has the DNA TGTGCCAGCAGCTTCTTTCTCAGCTCCTACAATGAGCAGTTCTTC.